Reported below is one T cell receptor beta chain. What it binds is not known. The record originates from a study of cytomegalovirus exposure and HLA in healthy donors. Study-level findings and limits: TCR beta V- and J-gene trimming was later associated with a missense DCLRE1C variant. The authors later found TCR association rates varying by HLA locus, with DRB1 most and HLA-C fewest. Common viral pathogens were later found to be apparently linked to several of the most significant clusters. Indistinguishable V segments such as TRBV6-2 and TRBV6-3 were excluded.

The PCR ran on 60 Vbeta and 13 Jbeta primers. This table comes from immunoSEQ multiplex PCR, and its TCRdb copy is limited to in-frame clones, with some not included. The top ten hold 1.5% to 2% of the sample, which has roughly 120,000 clones, about 90% seen once. The CDR3 is 14 residues long. The junction had 9 bases not matched to a gene; V was cut back by 2 bases and J by 8 bases. The germline gives CDR1 SGDLS, CDR2 YYNGEE. The chain uses TRBV9 and TRBJ2-7; 8 bases match TRBD1. Sequencing used PBMCs. The sequence came from a man aged 40-49 years in good health and CMV-seronegative. The CDR3 reads CASSVGTGDRQQYF. The CDR3 DNA sequence: TGTGCCAGCAGCGTCGGGACAGGTGACCGCCAGCAGTACTTC.